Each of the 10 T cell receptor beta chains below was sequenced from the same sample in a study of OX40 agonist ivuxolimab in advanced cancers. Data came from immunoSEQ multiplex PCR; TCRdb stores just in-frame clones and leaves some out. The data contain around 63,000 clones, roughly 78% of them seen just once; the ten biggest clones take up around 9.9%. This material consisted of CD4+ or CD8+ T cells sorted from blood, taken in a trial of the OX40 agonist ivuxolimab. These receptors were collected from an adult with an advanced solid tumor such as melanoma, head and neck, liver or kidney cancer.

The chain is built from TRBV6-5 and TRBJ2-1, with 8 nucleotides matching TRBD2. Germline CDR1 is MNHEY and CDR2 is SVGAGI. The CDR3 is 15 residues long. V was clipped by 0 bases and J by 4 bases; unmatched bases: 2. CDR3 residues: CASSYSTSGYNEQFF. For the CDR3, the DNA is TGTGCCAGCAGTTACTCAACTAGCGGATACAATGAGCAGTTCTTC.

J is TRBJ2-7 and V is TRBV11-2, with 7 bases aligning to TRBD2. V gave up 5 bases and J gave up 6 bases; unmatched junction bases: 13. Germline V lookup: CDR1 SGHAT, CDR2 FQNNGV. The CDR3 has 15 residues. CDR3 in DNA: TGTGCCAGCAGCCCGGAATTTGGGGGGGTCGGCGAGCAGTACTTC. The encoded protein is CASSPEFGGVGEQYF.

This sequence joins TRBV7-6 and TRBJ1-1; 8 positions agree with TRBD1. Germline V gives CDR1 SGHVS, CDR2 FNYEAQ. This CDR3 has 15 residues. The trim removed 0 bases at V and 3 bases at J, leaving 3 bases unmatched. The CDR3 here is CASSLATGGDTEAFF. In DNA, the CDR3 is TGTGCCAGCAGCTTAGCTACAGGGGGTGACACTGAAGCTTTCTTT.

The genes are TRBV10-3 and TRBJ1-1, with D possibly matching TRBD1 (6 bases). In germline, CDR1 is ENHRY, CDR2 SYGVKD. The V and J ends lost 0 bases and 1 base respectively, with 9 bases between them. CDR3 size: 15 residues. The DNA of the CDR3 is TGTGCCATCAGTGAGTCAGGGGGACCGAACACTGAAGCTTTCTTT. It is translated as CAISESGGPNTEAFF.

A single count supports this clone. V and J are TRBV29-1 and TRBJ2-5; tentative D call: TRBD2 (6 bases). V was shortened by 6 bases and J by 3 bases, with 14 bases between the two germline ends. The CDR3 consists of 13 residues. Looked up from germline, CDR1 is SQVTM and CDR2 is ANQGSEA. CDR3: CSVGGGTKETQYF. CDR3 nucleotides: TGCAGCGTCGGAGGAGGGACGAAAGAGACCCAGTACTTC. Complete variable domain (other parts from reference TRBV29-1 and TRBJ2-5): SAVISQKPSRDICQRGTSLTIQCQVDSQVTMMFWYRQQPGQSLTLIATANQGSEATYESGFVIDKFPISRPNLTFSTLTVSNMSPEDSSIYLCSVGGGTKETQYFGPGTRLLVL.

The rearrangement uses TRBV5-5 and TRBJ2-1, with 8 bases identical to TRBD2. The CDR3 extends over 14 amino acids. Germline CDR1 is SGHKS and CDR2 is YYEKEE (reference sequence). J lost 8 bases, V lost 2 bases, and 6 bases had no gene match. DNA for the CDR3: TGTGCCAGCAGCTTTCGGGAGGGTTACTATGAGCAGTTCTTC. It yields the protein CASSFREGYYEQFF.

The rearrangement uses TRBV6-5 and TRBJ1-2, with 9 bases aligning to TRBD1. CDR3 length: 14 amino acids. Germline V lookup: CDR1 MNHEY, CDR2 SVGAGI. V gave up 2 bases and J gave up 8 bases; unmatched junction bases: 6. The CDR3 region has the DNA TGTGCCAGCAGTTACAAGGGACAGGGATGGGGCTACACCTTC. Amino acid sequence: CASSYKGQGWGYTF.

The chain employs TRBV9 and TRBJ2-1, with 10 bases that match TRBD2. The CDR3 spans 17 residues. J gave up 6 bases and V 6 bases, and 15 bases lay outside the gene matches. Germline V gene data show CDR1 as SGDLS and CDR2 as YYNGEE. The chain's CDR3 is CASKPSGSPLAGNEQFF. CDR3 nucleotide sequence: TGTGCCAGCAAGCCTAGCGGGAGCCCGTTAGCAGGCAATGAGCAGTTCTTC.

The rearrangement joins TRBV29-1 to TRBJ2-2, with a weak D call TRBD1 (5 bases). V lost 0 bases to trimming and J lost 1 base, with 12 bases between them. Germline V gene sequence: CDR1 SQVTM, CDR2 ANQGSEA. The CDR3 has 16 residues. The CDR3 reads CSVEETAGLNTGELFF. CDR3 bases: TGCAGCGTTGAAGAGACGGCAGGGCTGAACACCGGGGAGCTGTTTTTT.

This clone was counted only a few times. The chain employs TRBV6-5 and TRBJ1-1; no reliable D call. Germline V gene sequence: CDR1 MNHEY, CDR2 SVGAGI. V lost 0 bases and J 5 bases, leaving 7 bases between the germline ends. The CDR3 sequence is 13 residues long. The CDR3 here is CASSYSEETEAFF. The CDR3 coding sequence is TGTGCCAGCAGTTACTCCGAGGAAACTGAAGCTTTCTTT.